The rows below give T cell receptor beta chains drawn from one sample of a study of cytomegalovirus exposure and HLA in healthy donors. Assay: immunoSEQ multiplex PCR; the TCRdb copy retains only in-frame clones and omits some. The sample includes fewer than 150,000 clones, around 70% of them seen just once. Sequencing input: PBMCs. These receptors were taken from a man aged 25-45 years in good health and CMV-seronegative. Each CDR3 is given with its conserved first and last residue. A D gene is named only where the DNA matches it firmly. Clone size is shown for a subset of rows, as once, few, many or a class of expanded clone.

few,TRBJ2-7,TRBV7-2,.,TGTGCCAGCAGCTCCAACGTGGGGAGCTCCTACGAGCAGTACTTC,CASSSNVGSSYEQYF
.,TRBJ2-7,TRBV7-9,.,TGTGCCAGCAGCTTAGTCCCGGGGAGCTACGAGCAGTACTTC,CASSLVPGSYEQYF
.,TRBJ2-5,TRBV28,TRBD2,TGTGCCAGCAGTCAAGGACTAGCGGGAGCTGGAGAGACCCAGTACTTC,CASSQGLAGAGETQYF
.,TRBJ2-3,TRBV28,.,TGTGCCAGCTCCGTTCGGGAAAGTTTCTCGGATACGCAGTATTTT,CASSVRESFSDTQYF
.,TRBJ2-7,TRBV13,.,TGTGCCAGCAGCTTAGGGGAGTTAGGCTACGAGCAGTACTTC,CASSLGELGYEQYF
.,TRBJ2-1,TRBV7-9,TRBD2,TGTGCCAGCAGCGACCGACTAGCGGGAGGCCACAATGAGCAGTTCTTC,CASSDRLAGGHNEQFF
.,TRBJ1-2,TRBV15,TRBD1,TGTGCCACCAGCAGAGATTCGTGGACAGGGGTCAGCTATGGCTACACCTTC,CATSRDSWTGVSYGYTF
.,TRBJ2-7,TRBV2,.,TGTGCCAGAGGGGGTAGCTTGGACTACGAGCAGTACTTC,CARGGSLDYEQYF
.,TRBJ1-1,TRBV12-5,.,TGTGCTAGTTACGAGGGAGCTGAAGCTTTCTTT,CASYEGAEAFF
.,TRBJ2-5,TRBV4-2,TRBD2,TGTGCCAGCAGCCCAAGACTAGCGGAAGAGACCCAGTACTTC,CASSPRLAEETQYF
.,TRBJ1-6,TRBV5-6,TRBD1,TGTGCCAGCAGCCTAGGACAGGGGTTTTCACCCCTCCACTTT,CASSLGQGFSPLHF
.,TRBJ2-1,TRBV2,TRBD1,TGTGCCACCCCAAGGGGGCCCACGGGTAATGAGCAGTTCTTC,CATPRGPTGNEQFF
.,TRBJ2-1,TRBV4-3,TRBD2,TGCGCCAGCAGCCAAGGGACTAGCGGTTACAATGAGCAGTTCTTC,CASSQGTSGYNEQFF
.,TRBJ1-5,TRBV10-1,.,TGCGCCAGCAGTGAAGCCATCCGGACAGATCCGGTCGTCAGCAATCAGCCCCAGCATTTT,CASSEAIRTDPVVSNQPQHF
.,TRBJ2-7,TRBV28,TRBD1,TGTGCCAGCAGTTTCCGGACAGGGATCTACGAGCAGTACTTC,CASSFRTGIYEQYF
.,TRBJ1-2,TRBV30,TRBD1,TGTGCCTGGATTCGGGACAGGGGGCGCGGCTATGGCTACACCTTC,CAWIRDRGRGYGYTF
.,TRBJ1-2,TRBV9,.,TGTGCCAGCAGCGATAACAGGGTATCCTATGGCTACACCTTC,CASSDNRVSYGYTF
.,TRBJ2-1,TRBV19,.,TGTGCCAGCCTAAGGGGGAATGAGCAGTTCTTC,CASLRGNEQFF
few,TRBJ2-7,TRBV5-6,.,TGTGCCAGCAGCTTGGGGCCAGGGGACTACGAGCAGTACTTC,CASSLGPGDYEQYF
.,TRBJ2-7,TRBV15,TRBD2,TGTGCCACCAGCAGAGACCCGCGACTAGCGGACTACGAGCAGTACTTC,CATSRDPRLADYEQYF
.,TRBJ1-1,TRBV2,.,TGTGCCAGCAGCCTTTTATACGGGAACACTGAAGCTTTCTTT,CASSLLYGNTEAFF
.,TRBJ1-5,TRBV28,.,TGTGCCAGCAGTTTGTCCAGGGGCGAGCGCCAGCATTTT,CASSLSRGERQHF
few,TRBJ2-7,TRBV28,.,TGTGCCAGCTTAGACAGAAAGGGCTCCTACGAGCAGTACTTC,CASLDRKGSYEQYF
once,TRBJ2-7,TRBV4-3,TRBD2,TGCGCCAGCAGCCCTAGCGGGAGGGCCGGGCCTTACGAGCAGTACTTC,CASSPSGRAGPYEQYF
.,TRBJ2-7,TRBV7-6,.,TGTGCCAGCAGCTTAGTTGGGACACCCTACGAGCAGTACTTC,CASSLVGTPYEQYF
.,TRBJ2-3,TRBV29-1,.,TGCAGCGTTGGGACTTTAACAGATACGCAGTATTTT,CSVGTLTDTQYF
.,TRBJ1-1,TRBV7-8,.,TGTGCCAGCAGCTTCTACCAGAACACTGAAGCTTTCTTT,CASSFYQNTEAFF
.,TRBJ2-1,TRBV7-3,.,TGTGCCAGCAGCGTGGGACTCAACAATGAGCAGTTCTTC,CASSVGLNNEQFF
.,TRBJ2-5,TRBV12-2,.,TGTGCAAGTCGCTTAGGGGGGTGGAGGGGCCCACAAGAGACCCAGTACTTC,CASRLGGWRGPQETQYF
.,TRBJ2-1,TRBV29-1,.,TGCAGCGTCTCGGGAGTAGGGTTTAGCAATGAGCAGTTCTTC,CSVSGVGFSNEQFF
.,TRBJ2-3,TRBV20-1,.,TGCCTCCTACAGGGCACAGATACGCAGTATTTT,CLLQGTDTQYF
.,TRBJ2-7,TRBV7-9,TRBD1,TGTGCCAGCAGCGACAGGGGGCCCTACGAGCAGTACTTC,CASSDRGPYEQYF
few,TRBJ1-4,TRBV5-4,.,TGTGCCAGCAGCTCCGGGACAAGGAATGAAAAACTGTTTTTT,CASSSGTRNEKLFF